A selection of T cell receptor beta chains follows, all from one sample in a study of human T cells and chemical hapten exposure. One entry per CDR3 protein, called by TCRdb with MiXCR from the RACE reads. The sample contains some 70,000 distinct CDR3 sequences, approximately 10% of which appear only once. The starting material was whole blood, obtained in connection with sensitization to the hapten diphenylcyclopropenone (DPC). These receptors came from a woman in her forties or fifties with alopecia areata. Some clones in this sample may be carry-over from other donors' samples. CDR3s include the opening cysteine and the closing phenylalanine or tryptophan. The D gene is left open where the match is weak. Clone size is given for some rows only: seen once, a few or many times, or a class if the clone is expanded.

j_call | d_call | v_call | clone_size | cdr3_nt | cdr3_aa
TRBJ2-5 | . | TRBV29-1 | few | TGCAGCGCGACAGCGCATCGGGGGACCCAGTACTTC | CSATAHRGTQYF
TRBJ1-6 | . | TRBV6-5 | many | TGTGCCAGCAGTTACTCCGGGGGACGGACAAATTCACCCCTCCACTTT | CASSYSGGRTNSPLHF
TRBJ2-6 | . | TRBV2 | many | TGTGCCAGCAGTGAGAAGCCCCGGGTTCTCTCTGGGGCCAACGTCCTGACTTTC | CASSEKPRVLSGANVLTF
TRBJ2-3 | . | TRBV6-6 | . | TGTGCCAGCAGTTACTCCAGGCTCACAGATACGCAGTATTTT | CASSYSRLTDTQYF
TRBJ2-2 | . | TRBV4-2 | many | TGTGCCAGCAGCCCTAGGGGCTTTACGAACACCGGGGAGCTGTTTTTT | CASSPRGFTNTGELFF
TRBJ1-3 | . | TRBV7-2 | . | TGTGCCAGCAGCTTACGGCAGGGAATTGGTGGAAACACCATATATTTT | CASSLRQGIGGNTIYF
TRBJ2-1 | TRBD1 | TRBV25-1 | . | TGTGCCAGCAGGCCACCCGGACAGGTCAATGAGCAGTTCTTC | CASRPPGQVNEQFF
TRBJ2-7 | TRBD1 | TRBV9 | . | TGTGCCAGCAGCGTAGGAGGGGACAGGACCGAGCAGTACTTC | CASSVGGDRTEQYF
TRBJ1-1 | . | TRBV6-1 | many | TGTGCCAGCAGTGAACAGAGGTCAGGGGACACTGAAGCTTTCTTT | CASSEQRSGDTEAFF
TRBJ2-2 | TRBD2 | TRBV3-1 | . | TGTGCCAGCAGCTGGACTAGCGGGAATGGGGAGCTGTTTTTT | CASSWTSGNGELFF
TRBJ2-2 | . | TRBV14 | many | TGTGCCAGCAGCCAATGGGGAACCGGGGAGCTGTTTTTT | CASSQWGTGELFF
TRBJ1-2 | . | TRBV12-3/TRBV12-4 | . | TGTGCCAGCAGTCCTTCAGGGTTCAGTGATGGCTACACCTTC | CASSPSGFSDGYTF
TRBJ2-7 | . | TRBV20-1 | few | TGCAGTGCAACGGCGACCGGGACGGCTTCCTACGAGCAGTACTTC | CSATATGTASYEQYF
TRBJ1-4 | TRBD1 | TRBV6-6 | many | TGTGCCACCTCTATGGGCTCCGGGACAGGAAATGAAAAACTGTTTTTT | CATSMGSGTGNEKLFF
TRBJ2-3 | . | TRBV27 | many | TGTGCCAGCAGTTTATCAAGGGGAGATACGCAGTATTTT | CASSLSRGDTQYF
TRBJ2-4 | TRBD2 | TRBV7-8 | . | TGTGCCAGCAGCTTAGGCGGGACTAGCGGGAGCCTAGCCAAAAACATTCAGTACTTC | CASSLGGTSGSLAKNIQYF
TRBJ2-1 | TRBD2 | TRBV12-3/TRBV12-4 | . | TGTGCCAGCAGTTTGAGGCCGGCGGGGGGACAGCAGTTCTTC | CASSLRPAGGQQFF
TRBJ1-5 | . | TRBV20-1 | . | TGCAGTGCTATCAGACCCGGGGGCAATCAGCCCCAGCATTTT | CSAIRPGGNQPQHF
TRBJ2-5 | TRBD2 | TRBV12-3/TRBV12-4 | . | TGTGCCAGCAGAATAGCGGGAGCGAGAGAGACCCAGTACTTC | CASRIAGARETQYF
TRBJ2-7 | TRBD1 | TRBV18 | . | TGTGCCAGCTCACTAAAGACAGGGGGTGACGAGCAGTACTTC | CASSLKTGGDEQYF
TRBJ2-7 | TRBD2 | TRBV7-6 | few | TGTGCCAGCAGCAAGACTAGCGGGGGCTCCTACGAGCAGTACTTC | CASSKTSGGSYEQYF
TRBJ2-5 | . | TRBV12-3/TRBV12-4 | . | TGTGCCAGCAACCCAGGGGGGGAGACCCAGTACTTC | CASNPGGETQYF
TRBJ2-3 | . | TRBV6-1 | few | TGTGCCAGCTCACGGGACTCGGCAAGCACAGATACGCAGTATTTT | CASSRDSASTDTQYF
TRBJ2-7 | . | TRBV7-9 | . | TGTGCCAGCAGCTACCGGGACAAAAACTACGAGCAGTACTTC | CASSYRDKNYEQYF
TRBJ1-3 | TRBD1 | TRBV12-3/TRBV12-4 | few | TGTGCCAGTAGACACAGGGGAATATCTGGAAACACCATATATTTT | CASRHRGISGNTIYF
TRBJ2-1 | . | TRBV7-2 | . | TGTGCCAGCAGCTTAATGGCAGGGAGGCAGTTCTTC | CASSLMAGRQFF
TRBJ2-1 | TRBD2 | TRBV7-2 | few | TGTGCCAGCAGCTCTGTAATAGCGGGGGCTTACAATGAGCAGTTCTTC | CASSSVIAGAYNEQFF
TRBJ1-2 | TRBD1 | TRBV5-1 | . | TGCGCCAGCAGCTTGAACCGGGACAGAATGTATAGCTACACCTTC | CASSLNRDRMYSYTF
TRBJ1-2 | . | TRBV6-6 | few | TGTGCCAGCAGTTACGAGACAGCATATGGCTACACCTTC | CASSYETAYGYTF
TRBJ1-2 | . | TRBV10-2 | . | TGCGCCAGCAGTGGCACTAACTATGGCTACACCTTC | CASSGTNYGYTF
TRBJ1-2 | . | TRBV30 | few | TGTGCCTGGGGGGACGTCCTCGGCGACACCTTC | CAWGDVLGDTF
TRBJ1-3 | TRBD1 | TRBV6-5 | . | TGTGCCAGCAGGGGGACAGGCAGCTCTGGAAACACCATATATTTT | CASRGTGSSGNTIYF
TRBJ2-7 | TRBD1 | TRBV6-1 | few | TGTGCCAGCAGTGAGCCCGGGACAGGGGTTTTCGAGCAGTACTTC | CASSEPGTGVFEQYF
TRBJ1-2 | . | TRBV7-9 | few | TGTGCCAGCAGCTTAGAGCTGATCCCCAGTGGGAACACCTTC | CASSLELIPSGNTF
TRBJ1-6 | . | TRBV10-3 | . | TGTGCCACCCGACGTGACAGCCCGGGCACACCCCTCCACTTT | CATRRDSPGTPLHF
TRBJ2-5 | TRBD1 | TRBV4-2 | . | TGTGCCAGCAGCCAAGGGACAGGACAACAAGAGACCCAGTACTTC | CASSQGTGQQETQYF
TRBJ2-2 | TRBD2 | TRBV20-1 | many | TGCAGTGCTTCTCGAGCGGGAGGGAACACCGGGGAGCTGTTTTTT | CSASRAGGNTGELFF
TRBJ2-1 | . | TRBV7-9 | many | TGTGCCAGCAGCTTAACAGGCCGAGGGGAGCAGTTCTTC | CASSLTGRGEQFF
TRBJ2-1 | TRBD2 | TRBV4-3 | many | TGCGCCAGCAGCCAAGCCCATACTAGCGGGGGGGCAGGGTATGAGCAGTTCTTC | CASSQAHTSGGAGYEQFF
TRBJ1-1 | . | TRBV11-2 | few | TGTGCCAGCAGATCCGGGACACGTATGAACACTGAAGCTTTCTTT | CASRSGTRMNTEAFF
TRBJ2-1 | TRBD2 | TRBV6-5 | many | TGTGCCAGCAGTTACGGCGGGGGGACTAGCGTAAGTTCCTACAATGAGCAGTTCTTC | CASSYGGGTSVSSYNEQFF
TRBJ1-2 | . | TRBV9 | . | TGTGCCAGCAGCGTAGCTCAGGGTAACTATGGCTACACCTTC | CASSVAQGNYGYTF
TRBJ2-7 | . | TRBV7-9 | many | TGTGCCAGCAGCGGGACTGTTAGTCCCGAGCAGTACTTC | CASSGTVSPEQYF
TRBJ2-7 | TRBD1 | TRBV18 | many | TGTGCCAGCTCACATCCGGGACAGGGGGCCTACGAGCAGTACTTC | CASSHPGQGAYEQYF
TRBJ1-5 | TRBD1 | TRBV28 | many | TGTGCCAGCAGTTTAAACAGGGGTGTTCAGCCCCAGCATTTT | CASSLNRGVQPQHF
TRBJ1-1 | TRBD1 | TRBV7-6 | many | TGTGCCAGCAGCTTAGTTGCAGGGGGGAACACTGAAGCTTTCTTT | CASSLVAGGNTEAFF
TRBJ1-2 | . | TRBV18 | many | TGTGCCAGCTCACCTCCGTTGGCCTTC | CASSPPLAF